This T cell receptor (beta chain) is drawn from a study of post-analysis software for immune sequencing data. Findings and caveats of the study: Controls had lower frequencies than patients of four or five TRBV segments, which included TRBV5-6, TRBV5-1 and TRBV20-1.

Only a few counts were recorded for this clonotype. Its target is unknown. Unique molecular identifiers featured in each of the TCR beta cDNA libraries. MiXCR, run by TCRdb on the PCR reads, gives a single entry per CDR3 protein. Of around 500,000 distinct CDR3 sequences listed, roughly 34% are singletons. Germline V CDR1 and CDR2: MNHNS, SASEGT. The junction had 14 bases not matched to a gene; V was cut back by 7 bases and J by 5 bases. The length of the CDR3 is 17 residues. Sequencing used blood. The origin of this receptor is a girl aged 2-17 years with multiple sclerosis. The V gene is TRBV6-1, the J gene TRBJ2-1, with 10 bases lining up with TRBD1. Here the CDR3 reads CASNKVTDRGLHNEQFF. CDR3 bases: TGTGCCAGCAATAAAGTTACAGACAGGGGGCTACACAATGAGCAGTTCTTC.